Presented here are 19 T cell receptor beta chains from one specimen sequenced in a study of cytomegalovirus exposure and HLA in healthy donors. The PCR employed 60 Vbeta primers together with 13 Jbeta primers. Clones were read by immunoSEQ multiplex PCR, and TCRdb kept only the in-frame ones, dropping some. The sample carries about 120,000 clones, 75% to 85% recorded once. Sequenced sample: PBMCs. The receptors derive from a man younger than 40 in good health and CMV-seropositive.

With regard to this clone: One end of the junction varies from germline; a read error may be responsible. This rearrangement joins TRBV18 to TRBJ2-6; tentatively, D is TRBD1 (5 bases). The V gene's germline CDR1 is KGHSH and CDR2 LQKENI. The length of the CDR3 is 15 residues. CDR3 in amino acids: CASSPGFPGANGLTF. In DNA, the CDR3 is TGTGCCAGCTCCCCAGGGTTCCCTGGGGCCAACGGCCTGACTTTC.

The chain employs TRBV2 and TRBJ2-5; 10 nucleotides line up with TRBD1. CDR3 length: 15 amino acids. CDR1 SNHLY and CDR2 FYNNEI come from the germline V gene. V was pared by 6 bases and J by 1 base, with 5 bases of the junction left unmatched. This CDR3 is CASRKRTGGQETQYF. CDR3 coding DNA: TGTGCCAGCAGGAAGCGGACAGGGGGCCAAGAGACCCAGTACTTC. Full variable domain (rest looked up from reference TRBV2 and TRBJ2-5): EPEVTQTPSHQVTQMGQEVILRCVPISNHLYFYWYRQILGQKVEFLVSFYNNEISEKSEIFDDQFSVERPDGSNFTLKIRSTKLEDSAMYFCASRKRTGGQETQYFGPGTRLLVL.

This chain joins TRBV19 and TRBJ2-2; D ambiguous. V lost 4 bases and J 5 bases, leaving 2 bases between the germline ends. CDR3 size: 11 residues. The germline V gene has CDR1 LNHDA and CDR2 SQIVND (reference sequence). CDR3 in amino acids: CASSTTGELFF. In DNA form, the CDR3 reads TGTGCCAGTAGTACTACCGGGGAGCTGTTTTTT.

V and J are TRBV4-2 and TRBJ2-2; TRBD1 is a possible D gene (5 bases). CDR1 and CDR2 from the germline V gene are LGHNA and YNFKEQ. The CDR3 is made up of 16 amino acids. Trimming took off 0 bases at V and 9 bases at J, with 17 bases between the two ends. CDR3 protein: CASSQDLSGFLRELFF. CDR3 nucleotides: TGTGCCAGCAGCCAAGATCTGTCAGGGTTTTTGCGGGAGCTGTTTTTT.

J is TRBJ1-1 and V is TRBV27; D unclear. The germline V gene encodes CDR1 MNHEY and CDR2 SMNVEV (reference sequence). There are 13 residues in the CDR3. V lost 3 bases and J 1 base, leaving 6 bases between the germline ends. The CDR3 is CASSFARNTEAFF. CDR3 coding DNA: TGTGCCAGCAGTTTTGCCAGGAACACTGAAGCTTTCTTT.

Turning to this clone: The same CDR3 is also encoded by other DNA sequences in this sample. This chain links TRBV29-1 with TRBJ1-6; weak D call: TRBD1 (5 bases). The V gene lost 6 bases and the J gene lost 4 bases, with 10 bases spanning the gap. This CDR3 has 13 amino acids. Germline CDR1 is SQVTM and CDR2 is ANQGSEA. In DNA, the CDR3 is TGCAGCGTGGGCCAGGGATATAATTCACCCCTCCACTTT. This gives the protein CSVGQGYNSPLHF.

As regards this clone: Since the CDR3 does not end with the conserved phenylalanine or tryptophan, this likely comes from a read error. The J gene is TRBJ1-2, the V gene TRBV6-1, with D possibly matching TRBD1 (5 bases). Trimming removed 0 bases from V and 0 bases from J, with 8 bases in between. This CDR3 has 15 amino acids. Per germline, CDR1 MNHNS and CDR2 SASEGT. The CDR3 loop is CASSEASGSNYGYTS. CDR3 nucleotides: TGTGCCAGCAGTGAAGCATCAGGGTCTAACTATGGCTACACCTCC.

Here the CDR3 DNA reads TGTGCCAGCAGTTTGACAGGGAGTTACGAGCAGTACTTC. This codes for CASSLTGSYEQYF. This chain joins TRBV27 and TRBJ2-7, with 7 bases matching TRBD1. The CDR3 is made up of 13 amino acids. Losses at the gene ends were 3 bases for V and 4 bases for J; bases not matched to a gene: 3. CDR1 and CDR2 from the germline V gene are MNHEY and SMNVEV (reference sequence).

The chain links TRBV6-1 to TRBJ2-3, with a possible D match to TRBD1 (6 bases). The CDR3 contains 12 residues. The germline V gene has CDR1 MNHNS and CDR2 SASEGT. The germline V and J ends were trimmed by 6 bases and 6 bases, with 10 bases remaining between them. The CDR3 DNA is TGTGCCAGCAGCGGTACAGGGGATACGCAGTATTTT. Translated, it gives CASSGTGDTQYF.

J is TRBJ1-5 and V is TRBV10-2; D uncertain. This CDR3 region has 16 residues. Germline CDR1 is WSHSY and CDR2 is SAAADI. Trimming took 0 bases from V and 0 from J, leaving 9 bases between them. CDR3 nucleotide sequence: TGCGCCAGCAGTGAGTCGAAGTCAGATAGCAATCAGCCCCAGCATTTT. It is translated as CASSESKSDSNQPQHF.

This chain links TRBV30 with TRBJ2-7; D remains unclear. The CDR3 covers 11 residues. Trimming shortened V by 1 base and J by 4 bases, and 5 bases separated the two germline ends. Germline V gives CDR1 GTSNPN, CDR2 SVGIG (reference sequence). The CDR3 is CAWSDSYEQYF. For the CDR3, the DNA is TGTGCCTGGAGTGACAGTTACGAGCAGTACTTC.

The chain carries TRBV6-1 and TRBJ1-1; TRBD1 aligns across 9 bases. Germline assignment: CDR1 MNHNS and CDR2 SASEGT. The J segment lost 1 base and the V segment lost 7 bases, leaving 7 bases of the junction unmatched. There are 15 residues in the CDR3. For the CDR3, the DNA is TGTGCCAGCAAGGAACAGGGGGCTGGGAACACTGAAGCTTTCTTT. Translating gives CASKEQGAGNTEAFF.

This clone was observed once. The chain recombines TRBV10-2 with TRBJ2-3; the D is unclear. With 7 bases removed from V and 0 bases from J, the gap between germline ends came to 11 bases. The CDR3 has 14 residues. Per germline, CDR1 WSHSY and CDR2 SAAADI. The CDR3 here is CASNNAASTDTQYF. As DNA, the CDR3 is TGCGCCAGCAATAACGCGGCGAGCACAGATACGCAGTATTTT.

This chain joins TRBV4-1 and TRBJ2-3; no definite D call. Germline CDR1 reads MGHRA; CDR2 reads YSYEKL. CDR3 size: 15 residues. Between the trimmed V and J ends, which lost 2 bases and 0 bases, there was a span of 9 bases. The CDR3 reads CASSQYTPSTDTQYF. In nucleotides, the CDR3 is TGCGCCAGCAGCCAATACACCCCTAGCACAGATACGCAGTATTTT.

This sequence joins TRBV12-5 and TRBJ1-1; 9 positions match TRBD1. Per germline, CDR1 LGHNT and CDR2 FRNRAP. With V trimmed by 5 bases and J by 1 base, 2 bases remained unmatched. This CDR3 region has 14 residues. The CDR3 DNA follows: TGTGCTAGTGGTCCACAGGGGGCGAACACTGAAGCTTTCTTT. Protein sequence: CASGPQGANTEAFF.

V gene TRBV5-8 combines with J gene TRBJ2-2, with D perhaps TRBD1 (6 bases). CDR3 length: 14 amino acids. Germline CDR1 and CDR2: SGHTS and YDEGEE. Trimming stripped 6 bases from V and 1 base from J, with 10 bases between. CDR3 loop: CASNSDRNTGELFF. CDR3 bases: TGTGCCAGCAACTCGGACAGGAACACCGGGGAGCTGTTTTTT.

This sequence joins TRBV2 and TRBJ2-5, with 7 nucleotides matching TRBD1. With V trimmed by 3 bases and J by 5 bases, 3 bases remained unmatched. The CDR3 totals 13 residues. From germline, CDR1 is SNHLY and CDR2 FYNNEI. The DNA for the CDR3 is TGTGCCAGCAGTGATGGGACAGCCGAGACCCAGTACTTC. It encodes CASSDGTAETQYF.

A word on this clone: A junction end diverges from the germline sequence, so it may reflect a read error. In the same sample, other DNA sequences code for this CDR3. CDR3 in amino acids: CASSLGGVGGANVLTF. The CDR3, as DNA: TGCGCCAGCAGCTTGGGAGGTGTGGGTGGGGCCAACGTCCTGACCTTC. The chain combines TRBV5-1 with TRBJ2-6; D perhaps matches TRBD1 (5 bases). The length of the CDR3 is 16 residues. CDR1 SGHRS and CDR2 YFSETQ come from the germline V gene.

J is TRBJ2-3 and V is TRBV5-4; perhaps TRBD2 as D (6 bases). The germline CDR1 and CDR2 sequences are SGHNT and YYREEE (reference sequence). The length of the CDR3 is 16 residues. Trimming cost V 0 bases and J 0 bases, with 11 bases left between them. The CDR3 here is CASSLGPSASTDTQYF. The CDR3, as DNA: TGTGCCAGCAGCTTGGGGCCTAGCGCTAGCACAGATACGCAGTATTTT.